These 19 T cell receptor beta chains were sequenced from one sample in a study of T cell changes during pregnancy in multiple sclerosis. Only in-frame clones appear in the TCRdb table, and some are missing; sequencing was by immunoSEQ multiplex PCR. This sample carries 70,000 to 95,000 clones, roughly 90% of them seen once, and the ten largest clones take around 2%. The specimen was peripheral blood, collected before pregnancy. The receptors originated from a female donor with multiple sclerosis, enrolled in a pregnancy study.

This rearrangement joins TRBV30 to TRBJ1-3, with D possibly matching TRBD1 (5 bases). This CDR3 contains 14 residues. CDR1 is GTSNPN and CDR2 is SVGIG in the germline V gene (reference sequence). Trimming removed 1 base from V and 1 base from J, with 8 bases in between. For the CDR3, the DNA is TGTGCCTGGAGTGACAGGAGTTCTGGAAACACCATATATTTT. Protein sequence: CAWSDRSSGNTIYF.

The gene calls are TRBV5-1 and TRBJ2-7, with 8 bases identical to TRBD2. The V gene end was trimmed by 0 bases and the J gene end by 6 bases; junction bases not matched to a gene: 8. The CDR3 has 15 residues. Germline V lookup: CDR1 SGHRS, CDR2 YFSETQ. The CDR3 DNA reads TGCGCCAGCAGCTTGGAGCCAGCGGGGGCGGGCGAGCAGTACTTC. Protein sequence: CASSLEPAGAGEQYF.

Here the CDR3 DNA reads TGTGCCAGCTCACCCGAGGCCCGAGCTAATGAAAAACTGTTTTTT. Translation gives CASSPEARANEKLFF. The chain is built from TRBV18 and TRBJ1-4; D is ambiguous. The length of the CDR3 is 15 residues. Germline V gene lookup returns CDR1 KGHSH and CDR2 LQKENI. With 3 bases removed from V and 3 bases from J, the gap between germline ends came to 11 bases.

The rearrangement uses TRBV5-1 and TRBJ2-7; TRBD1 agrees at 9 bases. This CDR3 comprises 15 residues. V was clipped by 4 bases and J by 2 bases; unmatched bases: 7. The germline CDR1 and CDR2 sequences are SGHRS and YFSETQ. CDR3: CASSGWDREAYEQYF. The CDR3 coding sequence is TGCGCCAGCAGCGGGTGGGACAGGGAGGCCTACGAGCAGTACTTC.

This chain joins TRBV4-3 and TRBJ2-1; D gene uncertain. The V and J ends lost 4 bases and 8 bases respectively, with 18 bases between them. The CDR3 loop spans 15 amino acids. Germline V lookup: CDR1 LGHNA, CDR2 YSLEER. The CDR3 DNA sequence: TGCGCCAGCAGCCCGCATGGTCCTAGTTCGGATGAGCAGTTCTTC. Its protein is CASSPHGPSSDEQFF.

In the case of this clone: An end of the junction differs from the germline gene, which may be a read error. The chain recombines TRBV6-5 with TRBJ1-2; D perhaps matches TRBD1 (6 bases). Germline CDR1 reads MNHEY; CDR2 reads SVGAGI. The CDR3 sequence is 16 residues long. The CDR3 sequence is CASRYSLLRGRYGYTF. The CDR3 DNA reads TGTGCCAGCAGATACTCACTCCTCAGGGGTCGGTACGGCTACACCTTC.

The genes are TRBV7-2 and TRBJ2-1; tentative D call: TRBD1 (5 bases). The CDR3 covers 16 residues. Germline V lookup: CDR1 SGHTA, CDR2 FQGNSA. Between the trimmed V and J ends, which lost 1 base and 3 bases, there was a span of 13 bases. The CDR3 region is CASSLEAVGLYNEQFF. CDR3 in DNA: TGTGCCAGCAGCTTAGAGGCGGTGGGGCTCTACAATGAGCAGTTCTTC.

The chain recombines TRBV28 with TRBJ1-2; 7 bases are shared with TRBD1. Germline V lookup: CDR1 MDHEN, CDR2 SYDVKM. The CDR3 sequence is 11 residues long. Written as DNA, the CDR3 is TGTAAAACCGGGACAGACTATGGCTACACCTTC. The encoded protein is CKTGTDYGYTF.

This chain joins TRBV19 and TRBJ2-7; 8 bases agree with TRBD2. The CDR3 runs to 16 residues. Per germline, CDR1 LNHDA and CDR2 SQIVND (reference sequence). V was clipped by 4 bases and J by 4 bases; unmatched bases: 12. Written as DNA, the CDR3 is TGTGCCAGTAGTAAATCGGGACTAGTCAATCTGTACGAGCAGTACTTC. It is translated as CASSKSGLVNLYEQYF.

The chain combines TRBV9 with TRBJ1-2; 8 bases match TRBD1. From germline, CDR1 is SGDLS and CDR2 YYNGEE. The ends lost 0 bases at V and 4 bases at J; junction bases unmatched: 5. The CDR3 extends over 15 amino acids. CDR3 sequence reads: CASSVVGTGFYGYTF. The CDR3 region has the DNA TGTGCCAGCAGCGTAGTGGGGACAGGATTCTATGGCTACACCTTC. Looking up the rest from reference TRBV9 and TRBJ1-2 gives the full variable domain: DSGVTQTPKHLITATGQRVTLRCSPRSGDLSVYWYQQSLDQGLQFLIQYYNGEERAKGNILERFSAQQFPDLHSELNLSSLELGDSALYFCASSVVGTGFYGYTFGSGTRLTVV.

This clone qualifies as medium-sized. The CDR3 is CASSLSQALAKNIQYF. The CDR3 nucleotides are TGTGCCAGCAGCCTGAGCCAGGCCCTAGCCAAAAACATTCAGTACTTC. The chain joins TRBV27 to TRBJ2-4; D gene uncertain. With 6 bases removed from V and 0 bases from J, the gap between germline ends came to 15 bases. CDR1 and CDR2 (germline): MNHEY, SMNVEV (reference sequence). The CDR3 runs 16 residues.

This chain links TRBV11-2 with TRBJ2-2, with no clear D. The V end lost 5 bases, the J end lost 7 bases, and 11 bases lay between the germline ends. Germline loops: CDR1 SGHAT, CDR2 FQNNGV. The CDR3 contains 13 residues. CDR3 bases: TGTGCCAGCAGCCTCTGGGCTGGCGGGGAGCTGTTTTTT. This gives the protein CASSLWAGGELFF.

This chain links TRBV10-3 with TRBJ1-2; D ambiguous. The CDR3 contains 15 residues. The germline V gene encodes CDR1 ENHRY and CDR2 SYGVKD. Deletions cut 0 bases from V and 5 bases from J, with 13 bases between. In DNA, the CDR3 is TGTGCCATCAGTGAGTCGTTCGCGGGAGAATATGGCTACACCTTC. This translates into CAISESFAGEYGYTF.

This clone was found a few times. This chain uses TRBV30 with TRBJ1-1; D not resolved. CDR3 size: 14 residues. V was pared by 4 bases and J by 1 base, with 13 bases between. CDR1 and CDR2 (germline): GTSNPN, SVGIG (reference sequence). This CDR3 is CAWKYSSRNTEAFF. CDR3 coding DNA: TGTGCCTGGAAATACAGCAGCAGGAACACTGAAGCTTTCTTT.

In its sample, this clone was seen once. The chain has TRBV9 and TRBJ2-1; 7 nucleotides match TRBD2. This CDR3 is 17 amino acids long. In germline, CDR1 is SGDLS, CDR2 YYNGEE. The junction had 10 bases not matched to a gene; V was cut back by 0 bases and J by 4 bases. In nucleotides, the CDR3 is TGTGCCAGCAGCGTAGAGCCCGGGGCTAGCGGTTACAATGAGCAGTTCTTC. It encodes CASSVEPGASGYNEQFF.

This chain connects TRBV5-6 to TRBJ2-3; 9 nucleotides line up with TRBD2. With 4 bases clipped from V and 2 bases from J, the junction kept 11 bases outside the gene matches. Germline CDR1 is SGHDT and CDR2 is YYEEEE. CDR3 length: 17 residues. CDR3 sequence reads: CASSLGGGARFTDTQYF. The CDR3 nucleotides read TGTGCCAGCAGCCTGGGCGGGGGGGCCAGATTCACAGATACGCAGTATTTT. Supplemented by reference TRBV5-6 and TRBJ2-3, the full variable domain reads DAGVTQSPTHLIKTRGQQVTLRCSPKSGHDTVSWYQQALGQGPQFIFQYYEEEERQRGNFPDRFSGHQFPNYSSELNVNALLLGDSALYLCASSLGGGARFTDTQYFGPGTRLTVL.

This sequence joins TRBV5-1 and TRBJ2-1, with D tentatively TRBD1 (6 bases). The CDR3 loop spans 13 amino acids. V was trimmed by 0 bases and J by 5 bases, leaving 6 bases between them. CDR1 and CDR2 (germline): SGHRS, YFSETQ. CDR3 sequence (DNA): TGCGCCAGCAGCTTGGGGGACAACAATGAGCAGTTCTTC. Its protein is CASSLGDNNEQFF.

The rearrangement joins TRBV19 to TRBJ2-1; tentatively, D is TRBD2 (7 bases). Between the trimmed V and J ends, which lost 6 bases and 5 bases, there was a span of 20 bases. CDR1 and CDR2 from the germline V gene are LNHDA and SQIVND (reference sequence). The CDR3 runs 16 residues. The CDR3 DNA follows: TGTGCCAGTAGCCGACGACGGGGGGCATTTGACAATGAGCAGTTCTTC. Translating it yields CASSRRRGAFDNEQFF.

This chain joins TRBV5-1 and TRBJ1-1, with a weak D call TRBD1 (6 bases). V was shortened by 4 bases and J by 1 base, with 11 bases between the two germline ends. The CDR3 spans 14 residues. CDR1 is SGHRS, CDR2 YFSETQ, per germline. The CDR3 DNA follows: TGCGCCAGCAGCCGCCCGACAGGGAACACTGAAGCTTTCTTT. It is translated as CASSRPTGNTEAFF.